Sequencing of this T cell receptor (beta chain) was carried out in a study of blood T cell repertoires in COVID-19. Study overall: Sources were T cells, B-cell-depleted T cells, or PBMCs; the material itself was cDNA or gDNA.

Donors of Cohort 3 who recovered were those that had two negative PCRs, clearance, or symptom resolution. V was clipped by 5 bases and J by 4 bases; unmatched bases: 12. The CDR3 covers 19 residues. CDR1 is LNHDA and CDR2 is SQIVND in the germline V gene (reference sequence). The repertoire was sequenced with immunoSEQ multiplex PCR; TCRdb's copy has only in-frame clones and lacks some. The sample carries about 180,000 clones, over 75% recorded once. This sequence was found in a woman between 18 and 29 years old who had recovered from COVID-19. The chain uses TRBV19 and TRBJ2-2; 14 positions agree with TRBD2. Sequencing used PBMCs or T cells enriched from blood (not recorded which). DNA for the CDR3: TGTGCCAGTAGTCCCGGGGGACTAGCGGGGGCGTCGGTCACCGGGGAGCTGTTTTTT. It is translated as CASSPGGLAGASVTGELFF. Full variable domain (remainder filled in from reference TRBV19 and TRBJ2-2): DGGITQSPKYLFRKEGQNVTLSCEQNLNHDAMYWYRQDPGQGLRLIYYSQIVNDFQKGDIAEGYSVSREKKESFPLTVTSAQKNPTAFYLCASSPGGLAGASVTGELFFGEGSRLTVL.